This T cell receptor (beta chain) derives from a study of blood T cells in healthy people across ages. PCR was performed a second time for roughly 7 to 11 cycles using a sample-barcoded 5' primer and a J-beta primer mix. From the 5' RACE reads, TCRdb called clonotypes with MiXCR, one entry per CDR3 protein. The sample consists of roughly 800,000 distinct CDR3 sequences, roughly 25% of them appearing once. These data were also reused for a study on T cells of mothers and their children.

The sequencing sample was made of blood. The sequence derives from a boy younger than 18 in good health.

CDR3 nucleotide sequence: TGTGCCAGCAGGACCCCGGGGGTAGCCTACGAGCAGTACTTC. Protein: CASRTPGVAYEQYF. The rearrangement joins TRBV28 to TRBJ2-7; a possible D gene is TRBD2 (6 bases). The CDR3 extends over 14 amino acids. V shed 6 bases and J shed 2 bases, with 14 bases lying between them. CDR1 is MDHEN, CDR2 SYDVKM, per germline.